One and the same sample provided the 32 T cell receptor beta chains below, sequenced in a study of cytomegalovirus exposure and HLA in healthy donors. PCR amplification relied on 60 Vbeta primers (plus 13 Jbeta primers). Libraries were prepared by immunoSEQ multiplex PCR; TCRdb keeps only in-frame clonotypes and omits some of them. This sample has under 200,000 clones, with approximately 85% found just once. Source material: PBMCs. The receptors shown here come from a woman between 45 and 60 years old in good health and CMV-seronegative.

V is TRBV27 and J is TRBJ1-1; D gene ambiguous. Trimming shortened V by 4 bases and J by 2 bases, and 2 bases separated the two germline ends. The germline gives CDR1 MNHEY, CDR2 SMNVEV (reference sequence). The CDR3 runs 11 residues. CDR3 bases: TGTGCCAGCAGTTCAAACACTGAAGCTTTCTTT. This codes for CASSSNTEAFF.

This clone was seen once. The chain uses TRBV9 and TRBJ2-1; 12 bases fit TRBD2. Germline CDR1 and CDR2: SGDLS and YYNGEE. The CDR3 spans 15 residues. J was trimmed by 6 bases and V by 5 bases; bases with no gene match: 6. This CDR3 is CASRTGLAGINEQFF. The DNA of the CDR3 is TGTGCCAGCAGGACAGGACTAGCGGGGATCAATGAGCAGTTCTTC. The full variable domain, in which reference TRBV9 and TRBJ2-1 provide the parts outside the CDR3, is DSGVTQTPKHLITATGQRVTLRCSPRSGDLSVYWYQQSLDQGLQFLIQYYNGEERAKGNILERFSAQQFPDLHSELNLSSLELGDSALYFCASRTGLAGINEQFFGPGTRLTVL.

This chain uses TRBV29-1 with TRBJ1-2; D is perhaps TRBD1 (5 bases). The CDR3 contains 10 residues. The V gene's germline CDR1 is SQVTM and CDR2 ANQGSEA. CDR3 sequence reads: CGGGEDGYTF. The CDR3 DNA is TGCGGTGGGGGGGAAGATGGCTACACCTTC.

The chain has TRBV27 and TRBJ1-5, with TRBD1 matching 10 bases. The CDR3 contains 15 residues. Germline-derived CDR1 and CDR2 are MNHEY and SMNVEV (reference sequence). The ends lost 4 bases at V and 2 bases at J; junction bases unmatched: 2. The CDR3 loop reads CASSSGTGGNQPQHF. CDR3 bases: TGTGCCAGCAGTTCCGGGACAGGGGGCAATCAGCCCCAGCATTTT.

The chain's CDR3 is CATSRDNSGTGNEQFF. DNA for the CDR3: TGTGCCACCAGCAGAGATAACAGCGGGACGGGGAATGAGCAGTTCTTC. The rearrangement joins TRBV15 to TRBJ2-1, with TRBD2 matching 7 bases. Germline V gene sequence: CDR1 LNHNV, CDR2 YYDKDF (reference sequence). The CDR3 totals 16 residues. The ends lost 0 bases at V and 7 bases at J; junction bases unmatched: 9.

The chain employs TRBV19 and TRBJ2-1; 11 positions agree with TRBD2. The length of the CDR3 is 15 residues. Per germline, CDR1 LNHDA and CDR2 SQIVND (reference sequence). The J segment lost 3 bases and the V segment lost 6 bases, leaving 4 bases of the junction unmatched. The CDR3 spells CASRVAGGNYNEQFF. The CDR3 coding sequence is TGTGCCAGTAGGGTAGCGGGAGGGAACTACAATGAGCAGTTCTTC. Full variable domain (missing parts from reference TRBV19 and TRBJ2-1): DGGITQSPKYLFRKEGQNVTLSCEQNLNHDAMYWYRQDPGQGLRLIYYSQIVNDFQKGDIAEGYSVSREKKESFPLTVTSAQKNPTAFYLCASRVAGGNYNEQFFGPGTRLTVL.

The chain joins TRBV11-2 to TRBJ2-1, with 7 bases lining up with TRBD2. V was clipped by 1 base and J by 3 bases; unmatched bases: 3. Germline V gives CDR1 SGHAT, CDR2 FQNNGV. The CDR3 totals 15 residues. In DNA, the CDR3 is TGTGCCAGCAGCTTAGGAGGGAGGGACTACAATGAGCAGTTCTTC. Translation gives CASSLGGRDYNEQFF.

The rearrangement links TRBV11-2 to TRBJ1-3, with D possibly TRBD1 on 6 matching bases. The V and J ends lost 5 bases and 0 bases respectively, with 14 bases between them. The CDR3 has 16 amino acids. Per germline, CDR1 SGHAT and CDR2 FQNNGV. The CDR3 DNA follows: TGTGCCAGCAGCATCAGTACAGGGAGCTCTGGAAACACCATATATTTT. This gives the protein CASSISTGSSGNTIYF. Full variable domain (remainder filled in from reference TRBV11-2 and TRBJ1-3): EAGVAQSPRYKIIEKRQSVAFWCNPISGHATLYWYQQILGQGPKLLIQFQNNGVVDDSQLPKDRFSAERLKGVDSTLKIQPAKLEDSAVYLCASSISTGSSGNTIYFGEGSWLTVV.

The chain has TRBV25-1 and TRBJ2-5; TRBD2 might be the D (5 bases). The germline gives CDR1 MGHDK, CDR2 SYGVNS. V lost 5 bases and J 4 bases, leaving 17 bases between the germline ends. This CDR3 spans 15 amino acids. CDR3 DNA: TGTGCCAGCAGTCCTCCCCGGGAAGTGCGAGAGACCCAGTACTTC. The encoded protein is CASSPPREVRETQYF.

The chain joins TRBV5-1 to TRBJ2-5, with D perhaps matching TRBD2 (5 bases). Germline CDR1 is SGHRS and CDR2 is YFSETQ. CDR3 length equals 14 residues. Trimming shortened V by 0 bases and J by 3 bases, and 9 bases separated the two germline ends. The CDR3 is CASSLEVGEETQYF. CDR3 nucleotides: TGCGCCAGCAGCTTGGAGGTGGGAGAAGAGACCCAGTACTTC.

The chain carries TRBV9 and TRBJ2-2, with 8 bases fitting TRBD2. The CDR3 loop spans 17 amino acids. The junction had 8 bases not matched to a gene; V was cut back by 0 bases and J by 4 bases. The germline gives CDR1 SGDLS, CDR2 YYNGEE. The CDR3 is CASSVVRAGVGTGELFF. Here the CDR3 DNA reads TGTGCCAGCAGCGTAGTACGAGCGGGAGTGGGCACCGGGGAGCTGTTTTTT.

CDR3 coding DNA: TGTGCCAGCAGCCAGGGGAGCGAGCGGCCTCACAATGAGCAGTTCTTC. Amino acids: CASSQGSERPHNEQFF. This rearrangement joins TRBV4-2 to TRBJ2-1, with D tentatively TRBD2 (5 bases). Germline CDR1 reads LGHNA; CDR2 reads YNFKEQ. The CDR3 contains 16 residues. Trimming cost V 3 bases and J 5 bases, with 17 bases left between them.

This clone came up once. V is TRBV10-3 and J is TRBJ1-2, with 8 nucleotides matching TRBD1. Per the germline V gene, CDR1 is ENHRY and CDR2 is SYGVKD. Unmatched junction bases numbered 10, after V lost 4 bases and J lost 6 bases. The CDR3 loop spans 15 amino acids. DNA of the CDR3: TGTGCCATCAGTGCCCAGACAGGGGCTGGCCATGGCTACACCTTC. Translated, it gives CAISAQTGAGHGYTF.

The rearrangement links TRBV7-9 to TRBJ2-5, with D possibly matching TRBD2 (7 bases). The J call could be wrong; TRBJ2-7 is a better fit for the DNA end. The CDR3 sequence is 16 residues long. CDR1 and CDR2 from the germline V gene are SEHNR and FQNEAQ (reference sequence). As DNA, the CDR3 is TGTGCCAGCAGTTTTAGGGGGGGGGACGGCTCCTACGAGCAGTACTTC. Its translation: CASSFRGGDGSYEQYF.

This clone appeared a single time. The chain couples TRBV28 to TRBJ2-1; TRBD2 agrees at 9 bases. Germline-derived CDR1 and CDR2 are MDHEN and SYDVKM. The junction had 12 bases not matched to a gene; V was cut back by 11 bases and J by 10 bases. CDR3 length equals 13 residues. In DNA form, the CDR3 reads TGTGCCCTACTTAGCGGGAGTTTTGGAGAGCAGTTCTTC. Its translation: CALLSGSFGEQFF.

A single count supports this clone. V gene TRBV7-2 combines with J gene TRBJ2-2, with D perhaps matching TRBD2 (5 bases). V was shortened by 2 bases and J by 7 bases, with 11 bases between the two germline ends. CDR3 length: 14 residues. CDR1 and CDR2 (germline): SGHTA, FQGNSA. The DNA of the CDR3 is TGTGCCAGCAGCTTACCGGGGTCCGGCGGGGAGCTGTTTTTT. Its protein is CASSLPGSGGELFF.

The count of this clone is one. The chain recombines TRBV27 with TRBJ2-7; D remains unclear. Germline-derived CDR1 and CDR2 are MNHEY and SMNVEV (reference sequence). This CDR3 region has 13 residues. The germline V and J ends were trimmed by 4 bases and 6 bases, with 13 bases remaining between them. In DNA, the CDR3 is TGTGCCAGCAGTTACCGGGTTCTATCCGAGCAGTACTTC. Encoded protein: CASSYRVLSEQYF.

The chain joins TRBV7-2 to TRBJ2-1; weak D call: TRBD1 (5 bases). The CDR3 is 11 amino acids. Germline CDR1 is SGHTA and CDR2 is FQGNSA. Between the trimmed V and J ends, which lost 2 bases and 9 bases, there was a span of 5 bases. CDR3 coding DNA: TGTGCCAGCAGCTTACAGGGTGAGCAGTTCTTC. Translated: CASSLQGEQFF.

The chain carries TRBV7-2 and TRBJ1-4, with 8 positions matching TRBD1. After removal of 4 bases from V and 8 bases from J, the junction contained 6 bases not matched to a gene. Looked up from germline, CDR1 is SGHTA and CDR2 is FQGNSA. CDR3 length: 14 amino acids. The chain's CDR3 is CASSSDRGNEKLFF. The CDR3 DNA sequence: TGTGCCAGCAGCTCTGACAGGGGTAACGAAAAACTGTTTTTT. Variable domain in full (rest from reference TRBV7-2 and TRBJ1-4): GAGVSQSPSNKVTEKGKDVELRCDPISGHTALYWYRQSLGQGLEFLIYFQGNSAPDKSGLPSDRFSAERTGGSVSTLTIQRTQQEDSAVYLCASSSDRGNEKLFFGSGTQLSVL.

This chain uses TRBV28 with TRBJ1-2; 7 nucleotides align to TRBD1. The CDR3 is 15 residues long. Germline values: CDR1 MDHEN, CDR2 SYDVKM. V gave up 9 bases and J gave up 0 bases; unmatched junction bases: 10. The CDR3, as DNA: TGTGCCAGTTCCGGGACAGCGTCGGCTAACTATGGCTACACCTTC. Protein sequence: CASSGTASANYGYTF.

This clone has more than one count but fewer than ten. The chain has TRBV19 and TRBJ2-7; 14 bases are shared with TRBD2. V shed 6 bases and J 3 bases; nucleotides not matched to a gene: 10. Germline values: CDR1 LNHDA, CDR2 SQIVND (reference sequence). The CDR3 runs 17 residues. The CDR3 bases are TGTGCCAGTAGCCCGGGACTAGCGGGAGCTTCGATCTACGAGCAGTACTTC. Protein sequence: CASSPGLAGASIYEQYF.

The rearrangement joins TRBV28 to TRBJ2-1; 10 bases line up with TRBD1. The ends lost 8 bases at V and 6 bases at J; junction bases unmatched: 13. The CDR3 has 16 amino acids. Germline V gene data show CDR1 as MDHEN and CDR2 as SYDVKM. The CDR3 region is CASVRAGTGEGNEQFF. DNA of the CDR3: TGTGCCAGCGTAAGGGCCGGGACAGGGGAGGGCAATGAGCAGTTCTTC.

This chain links TRBV7-8 with TRBJ2-7; D gene unclear. This CDR3 is built from 12 residues. The V gene lost 4 bases and the J gene lost 0 bases, with 4 bases spanning the gap. CDR1 SGHVS and CDR2 FQNEAQ come from the germline V gene. The CDR3 protein is CASSSRSYEQYF. The CDR3 bases are TGTGCCAGCAGCTCCCGCTCCTACGAGCAGTACTTC.

This chain uses TRBV7-9 with TRBJ1-2; 9 bases line up with TRBD1. CDR1 and CDR2 (germline): SEHNR, FQNEAQ (reference sequence). The CDR3 runs to 15 residues. V trimming: 5 bases; J trimming: 3 bases; junction bases outside the gene matches: 7. The CDR3 region is CASSIDRGKDYGYTF. CDR3 nucleotide sequence: TGTGCCAGCAGCATTGACAGGGGGAAGGACTATGGCTACACCTTC.

The chain has TRBV5-6 and TRBJ2-1; TRBD2 agrees at 10 bases. Unmatched junction bases numbered 7, after V lost 4 bases and J lost 9 bases. CDR3 length: 14 amino acids. The germline V gene encodes CDR1 SGHDT and CDR2 YYEEEE. The CDR3 region is CASSLRVAGGEQFF. The CDR3 nucleotides read TGTGCCAGCAGCCTACGAGTAGCGGGAGGTGAGCAGTTCTTC.

The chain links TRBV6-6 to TRBJ1-3, with 9 bases fitting TRBD1. The germline gives CDR1 MNHNY, CDR2 SVGAGI (reference sequence). The ends lost 5 bases at V and 3 bases at J; junction bases unmatched: 5. CDR3 length: 15 residues. For the CDR3, the DNA is TGTGCCAGCAGTCTTACAGGGGGCTATGGAAACACCATATATTTT. It translates to CASSLTGGYGNTIYF.

This rearrangement joins TRBV10-3 to TRBJ2-1; D may be TRBD1 (5 bases). The germline V and J ends were trimmed by 0 bases and 7 bases, with 7 bases remaining between them. The length of the CDR3 is 13 residues. CDR1 is ENHRY, CDR2 SYGVKD, per germline. CDR3 bases: TGTGCCATCAGTGAGTCGTACAGGAATGAGCAGTTCTTC. Its protein is CAISESYRNEQFF.

The chain links TRBV4-1 to TRBJ2-7, with D perhaps matching TRBD1 (5 bases). Trimming removed 1 base at V and 3 bases at J, with 13 bases between. Germline V gene sequence: CDR1 MGHRA, CDR2 YSYEKL. CDR3 size: 15 residues. CDR3 bases: TGCGCCAGCAGCCAAGTCGAACAGGTCAGCTACGAGCAGTACTTC. Its translation: CASSQVEQVSYEQYF.

The rearrangement links TRBV18 to TRBJ1-2, with 7 nucleotides matching TRBD1. V was clipped by 3 bases and J by 5 bases; unmatched bases: 9. CDR3 length: 15 residues. CDR1 is KGHSH, CDR2 LQKENI, per germline. The CDR3 here is CASSPTRDRLYGYTF. The CDR3 DNA follows: TGTGCCAGCTCACCCACTAGGGACAGATTGTATGGCTACACCTTC.

V gene TRBV4-1 combines with J gene TRBJ2-6; D is possibly TRBD1 (6 bases). The CDR3 has 17 residues. Germline V gene data show CDR1 as MGHRA and CDR2 as YSYEKL. Trimming shortened V by 1 base and J by 0 bases, and 10 bases separated the two germline ends. This chain's CDR3 is CASSQGDTVSGANVLTF. The CDR3 DNA reads as TGCGCCAGCAGCCAAGGGGACACAGTCTCTGGGGCCAACGTCCTGACTTTC.

The chain carries TRBV28 and TRBJ1-4; D uncertain. CDR1 MDHEN and CDR2 SYDVKM come from the germline V gene. The V and J ends lost 6 bases and 6 bases respectively, with 17 bases between them. The CDR3 spans 15 residues. This CDR3 reads CASSRYWRADEKLFF. In DNA, the CDR3 is TGTGCCAGCAGCCGCTATTGGAGGGCCGATGAAAAACTGTTTTTT.

The chain joins TRBV6-6 to TRBJ1-2; 9 nucleotides line up with TRBD1. Germline assignment: CDR1 MNHNY and CDR2 SVGAGI (reference sequence). The junction had 4 bases not matched to a gene; V was cut back by 4 bases and J by 7 bases. This CDR3 contains 13 residues. The CDR3 region is CASSSPGQGGYTF. The DNA of the CDR3 is TGTGCCAGCAGTTCCCCGGGACAGGGTGGCTACACCTTC.